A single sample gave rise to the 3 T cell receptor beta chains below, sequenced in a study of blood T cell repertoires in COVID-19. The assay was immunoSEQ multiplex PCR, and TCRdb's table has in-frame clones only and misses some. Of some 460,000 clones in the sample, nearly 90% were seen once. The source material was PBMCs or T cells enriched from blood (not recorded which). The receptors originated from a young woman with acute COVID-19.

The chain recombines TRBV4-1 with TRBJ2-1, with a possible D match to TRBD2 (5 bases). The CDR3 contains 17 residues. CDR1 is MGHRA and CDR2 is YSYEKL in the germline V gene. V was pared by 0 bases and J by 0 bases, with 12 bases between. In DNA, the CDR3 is TGCGCCAGCAGCCAAGATCGTACGGGAAGCTCCTACAATGAGCAGTTCTTC. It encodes CASSQDRTGSSYNEQFF.

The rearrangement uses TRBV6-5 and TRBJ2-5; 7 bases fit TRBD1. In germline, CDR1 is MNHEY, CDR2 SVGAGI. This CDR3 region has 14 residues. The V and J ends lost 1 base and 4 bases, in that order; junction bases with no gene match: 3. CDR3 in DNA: TGTGCCAGCAGTTACTACAGGGGCGTAGAGACCCAGTACTTC. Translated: CASSYYRGVETQYF.

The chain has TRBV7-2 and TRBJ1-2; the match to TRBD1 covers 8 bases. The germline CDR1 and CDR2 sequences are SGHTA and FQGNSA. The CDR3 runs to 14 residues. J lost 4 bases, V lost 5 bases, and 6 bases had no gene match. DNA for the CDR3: TGTGCCAGCAGCCCCCAAACAGGGGGCTATGGCTACACCTTC. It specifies CASSPQTGGYGYTF.